The next 26 T cell receptor beta chains were all read from a single sample in a study of blood T cell repertoires in COVID-19. Clones were sequenced by immunoSEQ multiplex PCR, and TCRdb holds only the in-frame ones, with some missing. The table includes 210,000 or so clones, 88% detected once. The sequenced sample consisted of peripheral blood. Receptor source: an older woman with acute or convalescent COVID-19.

By share, this clone counts as medium-sized. In nucleotides, the CDR3 is TGTGCCACCGGGACAGGTTATGGGGAGACCCAGTACTTC. This encodes CATGTGYGETQYF. The chain recombines TRBV13 with TRBJ2-5, with 8 bases lining up with TRBD1. Unmatched junction bases numbered 9, after V lost 10 bases and J lost 5 bases. CDR3 length: 13 amino acids. Germline V lookup: CDR1 PRHDT, CDR2 FYEKMQ (reference sequence).

This clone has only one observation. V is TRBV14 and J is TRBJ2-2; possibly TRBD2 for D (6 bases). Germline CDR1 is SGHDN and CDR2 is FVKESK. CDR3 length: 17 residues. With 0 bases removed from V and 1 base from J, the gap between germline ends came to 12 bases. The CDR3 coding sequence is TGTGCCAGCAGCCAAGATTCAGGGACTCTGAACACCGGGGAGCTGTTTTTT. Translation: CASSQDSGTLNTGELFF.

This clone was counted once. The V gene is TRBV30, the J gene TRBJ1-2; 12 bases are a match to TRBD1. This CDR3 region has 14 residues. The junction had 3 bases not matched to a gene; V was cut back by 4 bases and J by 3 bases. Germline V gives CDR1 GTSNPN, CDR2 SVGIG (reference sequence). The CDR3 spells CAWTGTGGHYGYTF. The CDR3 DNA reads TGTGCCTGGACTGGGACAGGGGGCCACTATGGCTACACCTTC.

In its sample, this clone was seen once. This rearrangement joins TRBV3-1 (or the pseudogene TRBV3-2) to TRBJ2-7; maybe TRBD2 (7 bases). The length of the CDR3 is 12 residues. The ends were cut back, 4 bases at V and 6 bases at J, with 10 bases in the middle. CDR1 and CDR2 from the germline V gene are LGHDT and YNNKEL (reference sequence). In DNA form, the CDR3 reads TGTGCCAGCAGCCTTAGGGGGGGCGAGCAGTACTTC. Protein sequence: CASSLRGGEQYF.

CDR3 protein: CASSGRGENTEAFF. The CDR3 DNA sequence: TGTGCCAGCAGCGGGAGGGGTGAGAACACTGAAGCTTTCTTT. This chain uses TRBV7-2 with TRBJ1-1, with a possible D match to TRBD1 (5 bases). CDR1 and CDR2 from the germline V gene are SGHTA and FQGNSA. The CDR3 extends over 14 amino acids. Between the trimmed V and J ends, which lost 5 bases and 1 base, there was a span of 11 bases.

The J gene is TRBJ2-3, the V gene TRBV18, with a weak D call TRBD2 (6 bases). The CDR3 spans 12 residues. Per germline, CDR1 KGHSH and CDR2 LQKENI. Trimming took 6 bases from V and 6 from J, leaving 10 bases between them. As DNA, the CDR3 is TGTGCCAGCTCGACCCGGGGGGATACGCAGTATTTT. Its translation is CASSTRGDTQYF.

The V call is TRBV18, the J call TRBJ2-7; 8 bases fit TRBD1. Germline-derived CDR1 and CDR2 are KGHSH and LQKENI. Trimming at V came to 3 bases and at J to 5 bases, leaving 6 bases not matched to a gene. The CDR3 length is 14 residues. The DNA for the CDR3 is TGTGCCAGCTCACCCTGGACAGGGCGAGACGAGCAGTACTTC. Amino acids: CASSPWTGRDEQYF. Complete variable domain (other parts from reference TRBV18 and TRBJ2-7): NAGVMQNPRHLVRRRGQEARLRCSPMKGHSHVYWYRQLPEEGLKFMVYLQKENIIDESGMPKERFSAEFPKEGPSILRIQQVVRGDSAAYFCASSPWTGRDEQYFGPGTRLTVT.

Only a few counts were recorded for this clone. The CDR3 coding sequence is TGTGCCAGCAGCTCTCTGGGGCAGGCAAATCAGCCCCAGCATTTT. Encoded protein: CASSSLGQANQPQHF. J is TRBJ1-5 and V is TRBV5-5; D perhaps matches TRBD1 (5 bases). Germline values: CDR1 SGHKS, CDR2 YYEKEE (reference sequence). With 3 bases removed from V and 4 bases from J, the gap between germline ends came to 14 bases. The length of the CDR3 is 15 residues.

The rearrangement uses TRBV19 and TRBJ2-2; possibly TRBD2 for D (7 bases). The V gene's germline CDR1 is LNHDA and CDR2 SQIVND (reference sequence). This CDR3 region has 15 residues. The V end was cut by 3 bases, the J end by 5 bases, with 13 bases between. Written as DNA, the CDR3 is TGTGCCAGTAGTATTATGGCGGGGGCAACCGGGGAGCTGTTTTTT. It yields the protein CASSIMAGATGELFF.

This sequence joins TRBV7-2 and TRBJ2-7; 12 bases line up with TRBD1. The CDR3 has 15 amino acids. CDR1 is SGHTA and CDR2 is FQGNSA in the germline V gene. V lost 3 bases and J lost 4; bases outside the gene matches: 4. The CDR3 region is CASSFGTGGWYEQYF. The CDR3 region has the DNA TGTGCCAGCAGCTTCGGGACAGGGGGCTGGTACGAGCAGTACTTC.

In this sample, this clone turned up once. The gene calls are TRBV5-1 and TRBJ2-5; TRBD1 matches at 8 bases. The CDR3 is made up of 16 amino acids. J gave up 4 bases and V 0 bases, and 8 bases lay outside the gene matches. Germline V lookup: CDR1 SGHRS, CDR2 YFSETQ. CDR3 sequence: CASSLVPRGRGETQYF. CDR3 DNA: TGCGCCAGCAGCTTGGTCCCCAGGGGGCGCGGAGAGACCCAGTACTTC.

For the CDR3, the DNA is TGTGCCAGCAGCACAAATCAGATACGCTCCTACGAGCAGTACTTC. Residues: CASSTNQIRSYEQYF. The chain joins TRBV27 to TRBJ2-7; D is unresolved. V was trimmed by 6 bases and J by 0 bases, leaving 15 bases between them. The CDR3 has 15 amino acids. The germline V gene encodes CDR1 MNHEY and CDR2 SMNVEV (reference sequence).

V and J are TRBV19 and TRBJ2-7; no clear D gene. Trimming took 6 bases from V and 6 from J, leaving 18 bases between them. The CDR3 length is 14 residues. Germline values: CDR1 LNHDA, CDR2 SQIVND (reference sequence). CDR3 sequence reads: CASSNNQPFLEQYF. The CDR3 DNA sequence: TGTGCCAGTAGCAACAATCAACCTTTCCTCGAGCAGTACTTC.

The chain employs TRBV6-5 and TRBJ2-7; 10 nucleotides agree with TRBD1. V shed 0 bases and J 11 bases; nucleotides not matched to a gene: 1. This CDR3 comprises 12 residues. CDR1 and CDR2 (germline): MNHEY, SVGAGI. In DNA, the CDR3 is TGTGCCAGCAGTTACTCAGGGACAGGGGAGTACTTC. Translating gives CASSYSGTGEYF.

The genes are TRBV2 and TRBJ2-1; TRBD2 agrees at 9 bases. The J segment lost 9 bases and the V segment lost 4 bases, leaving 10 bases of the junction unmatched. CDR1 SNHLY and CDR2 FYNNEI come from the germline V gene. The length of the CDR3 is 15 residues. CDR3 in amino acids: CASSVEQRGVSEQFF. DNA of the CDR3: TGTGCCAGCAGTGTGGAGCAGCGGGGGGTAAGTGAGCAGTTCTTC.

This chain uses TRBV27 with TRBJ1-1, with D possibly TRBD1 on 6 matching bases. From germline, CDR1 is MNHEY and CDR2 SMNVEV (reference sequence). There are 16 residues in the CDR3. V shed 2 bases and J shed 0 bases, with 13 bases lying between them. For the CDR3, the DNA is TGTGCCAGCAGTTTAACCCGACAGGTCATGAACACTGAAGCTTTCTTT. This sequence encodes CASSLTRQVMNTEAFF.

This clone was recorded once. This chain connects TRBV24-1 to TRBJ1-5; possibly TRBD1 for D (6 bases). This CDR3 contains 15 residues. V gave up 5 bases and J gave up 2 bases, with 12 bases separating them. CDR1 KGHDR and CDR2 SFDVKD come from the germline V gene. DNA for the CDR3: TGTGCCACCAGTGGGGTAAGACAGGGCAATCAGCCCCAGCATTTT. Translation gives CATSGVRQGNQPQHF.

This chain joins TRBV5-1 and TRBJ2-7, with 8 bases matching TRBD2. The CDR3 consists of 14 residues. CDR1 and CDR2 (germline): SGHRS, YFSETQ. Trimming removed 1 base from V and 6 bases from J; junction bases left unmatched: 6. This CDR3 is CASSLNKREIEQYF. CDR3 DNA: TGCGCCAGCAGCTTGAATAAGCGGGAGATCGAGCAGTACTTC.

V and J are TRBV27 and TRBJ2-2; 10 nucleotides line up with TRBD1. The CDR3 consists of 14 residues. The ends lost 4 bases at V and 6 bases at J; junction bases unmatched: 2. In germline, CDR1 is MNHEY, CDR2 SMNVEV (reference sequence). The CDR3 DNA reads as TGTGCCAGCAGTTACGGACAGGGGGCCGGGGAGCTGTTTTTT. The encoded protein is CASSYGQGAGELFF.

The rearrangement joins TRBV12-3 or TRBV12-4 to TRBJ2-7; 10 bases are shared with TRBD1. V lost 8 bases, J lost 5 bases, and 6 bases stayed unmatched. This CDR3 has 13 amino acids. This CDR3 is CASAGQGNHEQYF. For the CDR3, the DNA is TGTGCCAGCGCGGGACAGGGGAACCACGAGCAGTACTTC.

The rearrangement joins TRBV7-7 to TRBJ2-2, with TRBD2 matching 13 bases. Germline V gives CDR1 SSHAT, CDR2 FNYEAQ (reference sequence). With V trimmed by 6 bases and J by 0 bases, 4 bases remained unmatched. The CDR3 has 17 amino acids. CDR3 DNA: TGTGCCAGCAGAATGGGACTAGCGGGGTCGAACACCGGGGAGCTGTTTTTT. Protein product: CASRMGLAGSNTGELFF.

A few counts support this clone. The chain links TRBV19 to TRBJ2-2; D is unresolved. V was pared by 7 bases and J by 1 base, with 13 bases between. The CDR3 runs 15 residues. From germline, CDR1 is LNHDA and CDR2 SQIVND (reference sequence). The CDR3 sequence is CASKENARNTGELFF. DNA of the CDR3: TGTGCCAGTAAGGAGAACGCCCGGAACACCGGGGAGCTGTTTTTT.

V and J are TRBV28 and TRBJ2-7; 8 bases are a match to TRBD2. Germline V gene lookup returns CDR1 MDHEN and CDR2 SYDVKM. V lost 5 bases to trimming and J lost 4 bases; unmatched junction nucleotides: 10. This CDR3 contains 15 residues. CDR3 residues: CASSVTTSGTYEQYF. The DNA for the CDR3 is TGTGCCAGCAGTGTGACAACTAGCGGAACATACGAGCAGTACTTC.

The CDR3: CASSRQGAGGDTQYF. The DNA of the CDR3 is TGTGCCAGCAGTCGACAGGGAGCCGGTGGTGATACGCAGTATTTT. The chain is built from TRBV6-5 and TRBJ2-3, with 7 bases aligning to TRBD1. This CDR3 is built from 15 residues. In germline, CDR1 is MNHEY, CDR2 SVGAGI. The V gene end was trimmed by 5 bases and the J gene end by 6 bases; junction bases not matched to a gene: 11.

The chain is built from TRBV24-1 and TRBJ1-1; a weak D match, TRBD1 (6 bases). The length of the CDR3 is 13 residues. The germline gives CDR1 KGHDR, CDR2 SFDVKD. The germline V and J ends were trimmed by 2 bases and 6 bases, with 9 bases remaining between them. The CDR3 coding sequence is TGTGCCACCAGTGATTCAACAGGGCCTGAAGCTTTCTTT. It is translated as CATSDSTGPEAFF.

This chain uses TRBV19 with TRBJ2-1, with 8 bases identical to TRBD1. CDR1 and CDR2 (germline): LNHDA, SQIVND (reference sequence). Losses at the gene ends were 4 bases for V and 3 bases for J; bases not matched to a gene: 11. The CDR3 has 17 amino acids. The CDR3 is CASSTKTDRDFYNEQFF. Here the CDR3 DNA reads TGTGCCAGTAGTACAAAAACGGACAGGGACTTCTACAATGAGCAGTTCTTC.